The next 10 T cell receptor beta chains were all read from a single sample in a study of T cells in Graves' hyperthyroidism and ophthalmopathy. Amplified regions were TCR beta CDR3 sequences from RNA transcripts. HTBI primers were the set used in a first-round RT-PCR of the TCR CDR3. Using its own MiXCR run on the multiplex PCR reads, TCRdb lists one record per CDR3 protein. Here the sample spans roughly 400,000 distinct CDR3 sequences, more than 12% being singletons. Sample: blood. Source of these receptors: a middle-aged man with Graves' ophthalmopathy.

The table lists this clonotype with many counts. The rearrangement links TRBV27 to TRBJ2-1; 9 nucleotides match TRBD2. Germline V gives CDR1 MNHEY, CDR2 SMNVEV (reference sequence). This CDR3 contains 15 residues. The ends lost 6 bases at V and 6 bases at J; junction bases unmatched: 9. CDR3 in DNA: TGTGCCAGCAGACCCGAGGGACTAGCCCTCAATGAGCAGTTCTTC. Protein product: CASRPEGLALNEQFF.

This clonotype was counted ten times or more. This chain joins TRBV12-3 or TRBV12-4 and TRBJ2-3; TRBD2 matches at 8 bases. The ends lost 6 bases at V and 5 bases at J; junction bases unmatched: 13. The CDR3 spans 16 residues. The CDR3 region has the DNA TGTGCCAGCAGGGCGTGGGGCGCGGGAGGATTAGATACGCAGTATTTT. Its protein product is CASRAWGAGGLDTQYF.

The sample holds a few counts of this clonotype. CDR3 sequence reads: CASSQGSGIVYNEQFF. CDR3 DNA sequence: TGTGCCAGCAGCCAAGGTTCCGGGATTGTATACAATGAGCAGTTCTTC. The rearrangement uses TRBV3-1 and TRBJ2-1; the D gene is possibly TRBD2 (5 bases). Trimming removed 1 base at V and 4 bases at J, with 14 bases between. This CDR3 is 16 amino acids long. Germline CDR1 is LGHDT and CDR2 is YNNKEL (reference sequence).

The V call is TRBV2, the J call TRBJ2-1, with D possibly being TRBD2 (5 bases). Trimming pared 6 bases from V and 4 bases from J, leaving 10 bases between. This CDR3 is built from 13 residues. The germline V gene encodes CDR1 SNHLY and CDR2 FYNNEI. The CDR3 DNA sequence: TGTGCCAGCAGGCCAGCGGTTTACAATGAGCAGTTCTTC. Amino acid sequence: CASRPAVYNEQFF. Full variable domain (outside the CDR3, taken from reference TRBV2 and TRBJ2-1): EPEVTQTPSHQVTQMGQEVILRCVPISNHLYFYWYRQILGQKVEFLVSFYNNEISEKSEIFDDQFSVERPDGSNFTLKIRSTKLEDSAMYFCASRPAVYNEQFFGPGTRLTVL.

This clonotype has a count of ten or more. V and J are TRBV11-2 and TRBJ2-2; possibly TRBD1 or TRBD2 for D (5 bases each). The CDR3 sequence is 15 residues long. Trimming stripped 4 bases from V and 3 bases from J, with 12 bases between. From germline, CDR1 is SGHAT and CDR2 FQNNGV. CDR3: CASSSARGDTGELFF. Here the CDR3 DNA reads TGTGCCAGCAGCTCCGCTAGGGGAGACACCGGGGAGCTGTTTTTT.

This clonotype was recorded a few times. CDR3 amino acids: CASTTRPRATGELFF. CDR3 in DNA: TGTGCCAGCACAACCCGACCCAGGGCAACCGGGGAGCTGTTTTTT. The chain employs TRBV6-1 and TRBJ2-2; D may be TRBD1 (5 bases). This CDR3 comprises 15 residues. CDR1 and CDR2 from the germline V gene are MNHNS and SASEGT. V was clipped by 7 bases and J by 5 bases, with 17 bases between them.

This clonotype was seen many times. The CDR3 loop is CASSWDRNTEAFF. In nucleotides, the CDR3 is TGTGCCAGCAGCTGGGACAGGAACACTGAAGCTTTCTTT. The chain has TRBV7-3 and TRBJ1-1; the match to TRBD1 covers 7 bases. The CDR3 totals 13 residues. V lost 4 bases to trimming and J lost 1 base; unmatched junction nucleotides: 0. Per germline, CDR1 SGHTA and CDR2 FQGTGA.

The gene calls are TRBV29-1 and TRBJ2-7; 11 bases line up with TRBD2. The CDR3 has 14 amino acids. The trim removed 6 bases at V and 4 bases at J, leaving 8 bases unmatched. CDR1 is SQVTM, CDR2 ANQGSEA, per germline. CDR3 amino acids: CSVALLAGEYEQYF. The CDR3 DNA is TGCAGCGTGGCCTTACTAGCGGGAGAGTACGAGCAGTACTTC.

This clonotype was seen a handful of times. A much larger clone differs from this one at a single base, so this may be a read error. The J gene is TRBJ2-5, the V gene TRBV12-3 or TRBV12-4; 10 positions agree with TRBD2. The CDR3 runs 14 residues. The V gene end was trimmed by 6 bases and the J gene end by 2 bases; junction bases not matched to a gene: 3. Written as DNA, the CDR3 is TGTGCCAGCAGATGGACTAGCGGACAAGAGACCCAGTACTTC. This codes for CASRWTSGQETQYF.

CDR3 nucleotide sequence: TGTGCCAGCAGCCAATTCCCCAGACAGGGGGGGGGCAATGAGCAGTTCTTC. Protein: CASSQFPRQGGGNEQFF. V usage is TRBV3-1 and J usage is TRBJ2-1; TRBD1 aligns across 9 bases. Germline V lookup: CDR1 LGHDT, CDR2 YNNKEL (reference sequence). V lost 2 bases to trimming and J lost 6 bases; unmatched junction nucleotides: 11. The CDR3 is 17 amino acids.